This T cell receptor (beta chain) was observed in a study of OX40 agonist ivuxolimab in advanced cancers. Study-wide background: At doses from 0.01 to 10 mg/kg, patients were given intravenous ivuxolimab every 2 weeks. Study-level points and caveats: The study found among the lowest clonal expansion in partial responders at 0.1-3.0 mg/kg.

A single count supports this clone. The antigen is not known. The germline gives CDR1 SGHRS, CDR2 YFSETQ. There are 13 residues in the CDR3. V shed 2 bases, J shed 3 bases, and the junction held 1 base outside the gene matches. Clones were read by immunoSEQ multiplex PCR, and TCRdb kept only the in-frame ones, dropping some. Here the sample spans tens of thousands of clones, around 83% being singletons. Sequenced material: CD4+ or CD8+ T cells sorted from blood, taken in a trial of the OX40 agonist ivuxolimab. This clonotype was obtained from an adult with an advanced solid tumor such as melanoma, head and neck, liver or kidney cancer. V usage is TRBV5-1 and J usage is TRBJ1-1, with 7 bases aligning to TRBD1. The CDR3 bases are TGCGCCAGCAGCTTTCAGGGGGACACTGAAGCTTTCTTT. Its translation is CASSFQGDTEAFF.